Following are 10 T cell receptor beta chains from one sample sequenced in a study of T cell changes during pregnancy in multiple sclerosis. The data were produced by immunoSEQ multiplex PCR, yet TCRdb's version contains in-frame clones alone and is incomplete. This table holds 40,000 to 60,000 clones, 90% found once. The specimen comprised peripheral blood, sampled in the first trimester of pregnancy. The receptors derive from a female donor in good health, enrolled as a control in a pregnancy study.

The V call is TRBV11-3, the J call TRBJ1-6; 8 nucleotides align to TRBD1. CDR1 is SGHNT, CDR2 YENEEA, per germline. The length of the CDR3 is 15 residues. Trimming took 5 bases from V and 7 from J; bases not matched to a gene: 7. CDR3 bases: TGTGCCAGCAGCAGGGCGACAGGGGCGAATTCACCCCTCCACTTT. It yields the protein CASSRATGANSPLHF.

The J gene is TRBJ1-1, the V gene TRBV19; D is uncertain. The germline V and J ends were trimmed by 6 bases and 5 bases, with 16 bases remaining between them. The CDR3 is 14 amino acids. Germline assignment: CDR1 LNHDA and CDR2 SQIVND (reference sequence). CDR3 amino acids: CASSPARGGTEAFF. DNA for the CDR3: TGTGCCAGTAGCCCGGCGCGGGGTGGGACTGAAGCTTTCTTT.

The chain employs TRBV18 and TRBJ1-3; 8 positions agree with TRBD1. The CDR3 loop spans 17 amino acids. The V and J ends lost 5 bases and 2 bases, in that order; junction bases with no gene match: 11. The germline V gene encodes CDR1 KGHSH and CDR2 LQKENI. DNA of the CDR3: TGTGCCAGCTCAAGTACGGGGACGACAGGGGCTGGAAACACCATATATTTT. Translated, it gives CASSSTGTTGAGNTIYF.

The V gene is TRBV7-8, the J gene TRBJ2-1; 8 bases fit TRBD1. CDR1 is SGHVS and CDR2 is FQNEAQ in the germline V gene. This CDR3 contains 13 residues. Unmatched junction bases numbered 3, after V lost 4 bases and J lost 7 bases. The CDR3, as DNA: TGTGCCAGCAGCTCGTGGACAGGGAATGAGCAGTTCTTC. It is translated as CASSSWTGNEQFF.

The genes are TRBV7-9 and TRBJ2-7, with 7 bases identical to TRBD1. The V segment lost 10 bases and the J segment 3 bases; nucleotides outside the gene matches: 9. Germline CDR1 is SEHNR and CDR2 is FQNEAQ (reference sequence). The CDR3 consists of 13 residues. CDR3 sequence reads: CAIAPGGIYEQYF. In DNA, the CDR3 is TGTGCCATCGCCCCAGGGGGTATCTACGAGCAGTACTTC.

V usage is TRBV18 and J usage is TRBJ2-1; D may be TRBD2 (5 bases). This CDR3 contains 13 residues. The germline gives CDR1 KGHSH, CDR2 LQKENI. The V end lost 3 bases, the J end lost 5 bases, and 8 bases lay between the germline ends. The CDR3 protein is CASSPGLDNEQFF. For the CDR3, the DNA is TGTGCCAGCTCACCCGGACTGGACAATGAGCAGTTCTTC.

The rearrangement joins TRBV29-1 to TRBJ2-3; 8 bases align to TRBD1. The CDR3 contains 16 residues. With V trimmed by 0 bases and J by 5 bases, 10 bases remained unmatched. CDR1 and CDR2 (germline): SQVTM, ANQGSEA. CDR3 sequence (DNA): TGCAGCGTTGAAGAATACGGACAGGGTGTAAGAGATACGCAGTATTTT. This codes for CSVEEYGQGVRDTQYF.

This clone was recorded once. The rearrangement joins TRBV7-8 to TRBJ1-3, with D possibly matching TRBD1 (6 bases). V lost 5 bases and J lost 0, with 14 bases in between. Germline V gene data show CDR1 as SGHVS and CDR2 as FQNEAQ. This CDR3 is built from 16 residues. The CDR3 DNA sequence: TGTGCCAGCAGCCCTGGGACACCTAGCTCTGGAAACACCATATATTTT. Amino acids: CASSPGTPSSGNTIYF.

This clone appeared once. The CDR3, as DNA: TGTGCCAGTAGTCGGGAGGGGAGCGGGGAGCTGTTTTTT. Its translation is CASSREGSGELFF. V gene TRBV19 combines with J gene TRBJ2-2; 8 positions agree with TRBD2. In germline, CDR1 is LNHDA, CDR2 SQIVND (reference sequence). J lost 7 bases, V lost 5 bases, and 3 bases had no gene match. The CDR3 runs to 13 residues.

The gene calls are TRBV27 and TRBJ2-3, with unresolved D. V was clipped by 2 bases and J by 2 bases, with 17 bases between them. This CDR3 region has 17 residues. Germline CDR1 MNHEY, CDR2 SMNVEV (reference sequence). CDR3 DNA sequence: TGTGCCAGCAGTTTAGGTAACACAGCAAAGAACACAGATACGCAGTATTTT. It specifies CASSLGNTAKNTDTQYF.